This T cell receptor beta chain originates from a study of blood T cell repertoires in COVID-19 (dated by TCRdb to 2018 to 2020). Regarding the research as a whole: Collaborator samples came from the United States, Italy and Spain and covered acute and convalescent phases of COVID-19. Where available, HLA class I and class II types were taken from metadata supplied by the sample provider and were not determined by assay-based typing. The samples were drawn from two sources: the first 160 participants of the ongoing ImmuneRACE study, and about 1,300 subjects contributed by 6 global collaborators. The repertoires were made available in a free public database intended to serve as a resource for research on the immune response to SARS-CoV-2. Nearly every sample came with metadata listing a de-identified subject ID, COVID-19 status, age in years and sex. Subjects who had been exposed to COVID-19, were actively infected with it, or had recovered from it provided the deeply sampled blood TCRbeta repertoires that made up the dataset. The prospective study material was composed of cDNA or gDNA derived from T cells, B-cell-depleted T cells, or PBMCs.

V and J are truncated by 3 bases and 10 bases respectively, leaving an intervening sequence of 33 bases. The germline V gene (reference sequence) provides CDR1 WNHNN and CDR2 SYGVQD. From the cysteine up to the phenylalanine, the CDR3 has a length of 20 residues. Here the CDR3 DNA is all that survives: 60 bases in frame from base 1. Collaborating institutions collected whole blood in K2EDTA tubes following their own protocols. For TCRbeta analysis, collaborators shipped samples in one of three forms: frozen whole blood, isolated PBMCs, or DNA extracted from either of those sample types. TCRbeta CDR3 regions were amplified from genomic DNA by means of the immunoSEQ Assay, a bias-controlled multiplex PCR. The study's own analysis went as follows. The number of nucleated cells in each sample was estimated by amplification of reference gene primers within the assay. Sequence reads were collapsed and filtered to measure the absolute abundance of every unique TCRbeta CDR3 rearrangement. For each sample, productive Simpson clonality was calculated by taking the square root of Simpson's diversity index across productive rearrangements. TCRdb mirrors the immuneACCESS table, restricted to in-frame sequences. Some clones are absent from its copies; in checked studies, under half trace to an unresolved V gene, and the reason for the others is unknown. Clonal size and the V and J genes are those of that table, whereas D and trimming came from the DNA. Counted in this sample were some 89,000 clones; roughly 84% of them appeared once. 10% to 12% of the sample is held by the ten biggest clonotypes.

Note on this clone: The antigen this receptor binds is unknown. Qualities for individual bases were not recorded, and no much larger clone is one base off.

General conclusions and limits of the study: How much clinical and demographic metadata was included differed by source and by participant, and the metadata was provided uncurated.

This TCR came from a man in his 70s with acute or convalescent COVID-19. The sequencing input was peripheral blood. The V and J segments used are TRBV10-1 and TRBJ1-4; matching of 6 bases hints at TRBD1 as the D gene. The CDR3 has the sequence CASSDIRTAWVSGLGGKLFF. In nucleotides, the sequence is TGCGCCAGCAGTGATATTCGGACAGCCTGGGTCTCGGGTCTAGGAGGAAAACTGTTTTTT.